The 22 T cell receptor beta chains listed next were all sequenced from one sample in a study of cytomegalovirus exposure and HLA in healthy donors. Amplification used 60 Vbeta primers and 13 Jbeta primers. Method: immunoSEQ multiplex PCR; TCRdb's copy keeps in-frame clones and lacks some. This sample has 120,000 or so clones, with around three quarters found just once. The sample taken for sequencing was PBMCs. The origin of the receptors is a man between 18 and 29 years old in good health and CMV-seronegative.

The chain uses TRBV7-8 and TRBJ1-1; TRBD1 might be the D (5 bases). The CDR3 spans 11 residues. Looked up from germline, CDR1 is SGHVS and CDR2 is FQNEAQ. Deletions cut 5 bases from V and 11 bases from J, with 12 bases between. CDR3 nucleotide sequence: TGTGCCAGCAGCCGGGCGGGGGGGGCTTTCTTT. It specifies CASSRAGGAFF.

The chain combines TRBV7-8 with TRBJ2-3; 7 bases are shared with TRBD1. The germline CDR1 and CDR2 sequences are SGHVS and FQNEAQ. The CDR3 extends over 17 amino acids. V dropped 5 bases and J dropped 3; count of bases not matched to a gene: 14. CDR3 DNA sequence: TGTGCCAGCAGCACGGACCCGACAGGGAAGCGGACAGATACGCAGTATTTT. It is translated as CASSTDPTGKRTDTQYF.

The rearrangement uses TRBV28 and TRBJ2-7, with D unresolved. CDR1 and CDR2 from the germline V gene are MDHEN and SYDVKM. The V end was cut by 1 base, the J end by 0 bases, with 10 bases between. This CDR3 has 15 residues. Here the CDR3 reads CASSLSVISSYEQYF. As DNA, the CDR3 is TGTGCCAGCAGTTTATCAGTCATCAGCTCCTACGAGCAGTACTTC. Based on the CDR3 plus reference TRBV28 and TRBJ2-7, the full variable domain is DVKVTQSSRYLVKRTGEKVFLECVQDMDHENMFWYRQDPGLGLRLIYFSYDVKMKEKGDIPEGYSVSREKKERFSLILESASTNQTSMYLCASSLSVISSYEQYFGPGTRLTVT.

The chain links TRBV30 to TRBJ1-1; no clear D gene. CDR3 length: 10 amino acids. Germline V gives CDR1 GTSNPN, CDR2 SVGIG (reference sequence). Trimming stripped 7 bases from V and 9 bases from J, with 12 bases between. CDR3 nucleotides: TGTGCCTACTCGTCGGGGAAAGCTTTCTTT. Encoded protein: CAYSSGKAFF.

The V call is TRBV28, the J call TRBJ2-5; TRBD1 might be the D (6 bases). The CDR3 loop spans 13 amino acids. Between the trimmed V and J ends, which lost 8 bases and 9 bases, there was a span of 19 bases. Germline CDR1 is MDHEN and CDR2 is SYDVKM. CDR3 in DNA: TGTGCCAGCTTTAATCCGGGACAAAAGGCCCAGTACTTC. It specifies CASFNPGQKAQYF. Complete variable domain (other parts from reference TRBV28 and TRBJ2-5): DVKVTQSSRYLVKRTGEKVFLECVQDMDHENMFWYRQDPGLGLRLIYFSYDVKMKEKGDIPEGYSVSREKKERFSLILESASTNQTSMYLCASFNPGQKAQYFGPGTRLLVL.

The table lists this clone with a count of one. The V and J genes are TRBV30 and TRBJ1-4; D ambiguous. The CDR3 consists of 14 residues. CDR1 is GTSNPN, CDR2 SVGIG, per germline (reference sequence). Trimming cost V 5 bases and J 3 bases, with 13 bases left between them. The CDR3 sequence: CAWDGSFSNEKLFF. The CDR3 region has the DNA TGTGCCTGGGACGGGAGCTTTTCTAATGAAAAACTGTTTTTT.

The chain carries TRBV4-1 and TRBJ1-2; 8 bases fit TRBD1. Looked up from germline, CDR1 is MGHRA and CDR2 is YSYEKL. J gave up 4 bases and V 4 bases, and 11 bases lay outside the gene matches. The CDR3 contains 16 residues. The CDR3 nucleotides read TGCGCCAGCAGCCCTACAGGGACAGGCTTCAGCTATGGCTACACCTTC. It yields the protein CASSPTGTGFSYGYTF.

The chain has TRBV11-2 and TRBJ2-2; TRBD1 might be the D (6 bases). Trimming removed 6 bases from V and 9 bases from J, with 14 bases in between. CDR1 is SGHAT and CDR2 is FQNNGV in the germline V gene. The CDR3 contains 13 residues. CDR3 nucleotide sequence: TGTGCCAGCAGTCAATTCAGGGGTCGGGAGCTGTTTTTT. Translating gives CASSQFRGRELFF.

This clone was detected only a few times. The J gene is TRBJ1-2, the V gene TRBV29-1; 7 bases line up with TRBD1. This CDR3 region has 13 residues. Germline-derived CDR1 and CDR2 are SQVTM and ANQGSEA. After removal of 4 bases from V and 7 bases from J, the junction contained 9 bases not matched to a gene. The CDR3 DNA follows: TGCAGCGTTGCAGTGACAGGGTCTTTTGGCTACACCTTC. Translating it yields CSVAVTGSFGYTF.

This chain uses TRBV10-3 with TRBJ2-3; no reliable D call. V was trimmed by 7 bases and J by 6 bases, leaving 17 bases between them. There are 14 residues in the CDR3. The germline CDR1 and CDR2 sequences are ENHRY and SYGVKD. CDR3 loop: CAIKIDMHSDTQYF. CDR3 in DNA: TGTGCCATCAAAATTGACATGCACAGCGATACGCAGTATTTT.

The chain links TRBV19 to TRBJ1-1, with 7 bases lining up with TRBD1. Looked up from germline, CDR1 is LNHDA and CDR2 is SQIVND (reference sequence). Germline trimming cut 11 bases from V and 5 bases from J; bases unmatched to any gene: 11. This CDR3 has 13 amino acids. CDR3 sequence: CACTTGVLTEAFF. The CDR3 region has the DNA TGTGCCTGCACAACAGGGGTCCTAACTGAAGCTTTCTTT.

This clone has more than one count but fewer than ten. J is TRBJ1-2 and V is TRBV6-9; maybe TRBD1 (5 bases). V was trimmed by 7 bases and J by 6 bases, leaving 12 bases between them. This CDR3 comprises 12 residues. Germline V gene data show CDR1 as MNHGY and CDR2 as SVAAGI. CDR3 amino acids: CASTGARNGYTF. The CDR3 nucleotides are TGTGCCAGCACTGGGGCGCGTAATGGCTACACCTTC.

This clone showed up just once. The DNA of the CDR3 is TGTGCCAGCAGTCCACAGGGGCAGGGCTCCTACAATGAGCAGTTCTTC. The encoded protein is CASSPQGQGSYNEQFF. The V gene is TRBV6-4, the J gene TRBJ2-1; 7 positions agree with TRBD1. CDR1 and CDR2 (germline): MRHNA, SNTAGT. There are 16 residues in the CDR3. V gave up 5 bases and J gave up 0 bases; unmatched junction bases: 7.

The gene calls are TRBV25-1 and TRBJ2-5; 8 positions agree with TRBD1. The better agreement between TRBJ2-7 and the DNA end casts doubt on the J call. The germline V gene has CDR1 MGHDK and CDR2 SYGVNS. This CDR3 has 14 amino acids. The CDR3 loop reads CASRGGTGSYEQYF. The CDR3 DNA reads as TGTGCCAGCAGGGGCGGGACAGGATCCTACGAGCAGTACTTC.

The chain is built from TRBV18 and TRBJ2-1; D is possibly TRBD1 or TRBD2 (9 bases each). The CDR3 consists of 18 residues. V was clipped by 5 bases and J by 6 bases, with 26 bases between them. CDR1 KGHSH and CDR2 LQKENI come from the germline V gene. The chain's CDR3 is CASSETGGLAGVGNEQFF. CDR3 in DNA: TGTGCCAGCTCAGAGACAGGGGGATTAGCGGGAGTAGGCAATGAGCAGTTCTTC.

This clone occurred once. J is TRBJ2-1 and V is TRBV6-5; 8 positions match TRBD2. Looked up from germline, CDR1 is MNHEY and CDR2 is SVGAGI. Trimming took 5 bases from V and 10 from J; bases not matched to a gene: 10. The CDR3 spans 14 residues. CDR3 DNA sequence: TGTGCCAGCAGTACGGACGGGAGGGCGAGGGAGCAGTTCTTC. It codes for CASSTDGRAREQFF.

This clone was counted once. The CDR3 DNA is TGTGCCAGCTCACCAAGCACAGGGAGCTCTGGGGCCAACGTCCTGACTTTC. Translation: CASSPSTGSSGANVLTF. The chain carries TRBV18 and TRBJ2-6; the D gene is possibly TRBD1 (6 bases). Deletions cut 2 bases from V and 0 bases from J, with 11 bases between. The germline V gene has CDR1 KGHSH and CDR2 LQKENI. CDR3 length: 17 residues.

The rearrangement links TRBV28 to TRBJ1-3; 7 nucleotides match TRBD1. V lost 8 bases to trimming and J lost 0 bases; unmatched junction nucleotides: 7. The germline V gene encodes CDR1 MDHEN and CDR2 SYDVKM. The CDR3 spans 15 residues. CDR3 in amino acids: CASGRTGYSGNTIYF. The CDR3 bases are TGTGCCAGCGGAAGGACAGGATACTCTGGAAACACCATATATTTT.

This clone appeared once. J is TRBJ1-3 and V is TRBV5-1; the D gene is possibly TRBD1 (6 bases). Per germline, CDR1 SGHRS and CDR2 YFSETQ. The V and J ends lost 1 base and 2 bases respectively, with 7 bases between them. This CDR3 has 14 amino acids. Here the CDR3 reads CASSLTGTGNTIYF. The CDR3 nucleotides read TGCGCCAGCAGCTTGACAGGGACTGGAAACACCATATATTTT.

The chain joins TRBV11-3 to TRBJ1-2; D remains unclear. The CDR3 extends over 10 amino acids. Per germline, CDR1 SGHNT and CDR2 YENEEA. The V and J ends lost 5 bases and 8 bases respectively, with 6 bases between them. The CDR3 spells CASSPQGYTF. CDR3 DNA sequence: TGTGCCAGCAGCCCCCAGGGCTACACCTTC.

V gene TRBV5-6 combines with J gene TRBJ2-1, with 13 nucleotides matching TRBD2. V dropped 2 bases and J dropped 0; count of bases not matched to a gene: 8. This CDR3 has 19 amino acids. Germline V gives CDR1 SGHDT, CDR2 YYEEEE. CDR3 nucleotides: TGTGCCAGCAGCTTTAAGACTAGCGGGAGGCTCGTCTCCTACAATGAGCAGTTCTTC. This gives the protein CASSFKTSGRLVSYNEQFF.

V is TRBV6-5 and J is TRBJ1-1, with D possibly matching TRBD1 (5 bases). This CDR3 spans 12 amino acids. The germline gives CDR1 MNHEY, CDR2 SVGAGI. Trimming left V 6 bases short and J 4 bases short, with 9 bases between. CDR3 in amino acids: CASSRVGTEAFF. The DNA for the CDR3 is TGTGCCAGCAGCAGGGTCGGCACTGAAGCTTTCTTT.